Shown below are 22 T cell receptor beta chains from a single sample sequenced in a study of cytomegalovirus exposure and HLA in healthy donors. Both 60 Vbeta primers and 13 Jbeta primers went into the PCR. TCRdb's copy holds only in-frame clones and misses some; the assay was immunoSEQ multiplex PCR. The sample has around 97,000 clones, around 66% seen once. Sequencing used PBMCs. These receptors all stem from a woman aged 45-60 years in good health and CMV-seronegative.

This clone was found once. The gene calls are TRBV7-9 and TRBJ2-3; 9 positions agree with TRBD1. CDR3 length: 17 residues. J gave up 5 bases and V 5 bases, and 14 bases lay outside the gene matches. CDR1 is SEHNR, CDR2 FQNEAQ, per germline (reference sequence). The CDR3 region is CASSPQTGGSAGDTQYF. The CDR3 coding sequence is TGTGCCAGCAGCCCTCAGACAGGGGGGTCGGCGGGAGATACGCAGTATTTT. The whole variable domain, remainder taken from reference TRBV7-9 and TRBJ2-3, is DTGVSQNPRHKITKRGQNVTFRCDPISEHNRLYWYRQTLGQGPEFLTYFQNEAQLEKSRLLSDRFSAERPKGSFSTLEIQRTEQGDSAMYLCASSPQTGGSAGDTQYFGPGTRLTVL.

Only a few counts were recorded for this clone. The V and J genes are TRBV19 and TRBJ1-5; TRBD1 is a possible D gene (5 bases). The length of the CDR3 is 15 residues. Germline values: CDR1 LNHDA, CDR2 SQIVND (reference sequence). V gave up 1 base and J gave up 7 bases, with 14 bases separating them. CDR3: CASSIAGVLKQPQHF. CDR3 sequence (DNA): TGTGCCAGTAGTATAGCGGGGGTTCTTAAGCAGCCCCAGCATTTT. Together with reference TRBV19 and TRBJ1-5, the CDR3 gives the full variable domain: DGGITQSPKYLFRKEGQNVTLSCEQNLNHDAMYWYRQDPGQGLRLIYYSQIVNDFQKGDIAEGYSVSREKKESFPLTVTSAQKNPTAFYLCASSIAGVLKQPQHFGDGTRLSIL.

The CDR3 nucleotides are TGCGCCAGCAGCGGGACAGGGGGAATCTACGAGCAGTACTTC. This translates into CASSGTGGIYEQYF. The chain couples TRBV5-1 to TRBJ2-7; 11 nucleotides line up with TRBD1. Trimming removed 4 bases from V and 3 bases from J; junction bases left unmatched: 3. Germline CDR1 is SGHRS and CDR2 is YFSETQ. The CDR3 runs 14 residues.

The J gene is TRBJ1-5, the V gene TRBV19, with 7 nucleotides matching TRBD1. Trimming removed 5 bases from V and 0 bases from J; junction bases left unmatched: 4. CDR1 and CDR2 (germline): LNHDA, SQIVND (reference sequence). CDR3 length equals 15 residues. The CDR3 here is CASSLGQTSNQPQHF. The CDR3 DNA reads as TGTGCCAGTAGTTTGGGACAGACTAGCAATCAGCCCCAGCATTTT.

The V and J genes are TRBV11-1 and TRBJ2-7, with TRBD2 matching 16 bases. The V segment lost 5 bases and the J segment 6 bases; nucleotides outside the gene matches: 10. This CDR3 contains 17 residues. CDR1 is SGHAT, CDR2 FQDESV, per germline (reference sequence). CDR3 sequence: CASSPGGLAGGPIEQYF. In DNA, the CDR3 is TGTGCCAGCAGCCCCGGGGGACTAGCGGGGGGGCCGATCGAGCAGTACTTC.

The chain has TRBV11-3 and TRBJ1-1; 7 nucleotides match TRBD1. The CDR3 spans 16 residues. The junction had 10 bases not matched to a gene; V was cut back by 5 bases and J by 1 base. Germline-derived CDR1 and CDR2 are SGHNT and YENEEA. CDR3 in DNA: TGTGCCAGCAGCACTAGACAGGGCTCCTGGAACACTGAAGCTTTCTTT. Its protein is CASSTRQGSWNTEAFF. The complete variable domain, with remaining parts taken from reference TRBV11-3 and TRBJ1-1, reads EAGVVQSPRYKIIEKKQPVAFWCNPISGHNTLYWYLQNLGQGPELLIRYENEEAVDDSQLPKDRFSAERLKGVDSTLKIQPAELGDSAVYLCASSTRQGSWNTEAFFGQGTRLTVV.

The V gene is TRBV4-1, the J gene TRBJ2-6; 8 bases are shared with TRBD1. Germline V lookup: CDR1 MGHRA, CDR2 YSYEKL. V lost 3 bases, J lost 0 bases, and 10 bases stayed unmatched. CDR3 length equals 19 residues. CDR3 residues: CASSQGQVQGLSGANVLTF. The CDR3 DNA reads TGCGCCAGCAGCCAGGGACAGGTTCAGGGCCTCTCTGGGGCCAACGTCCTGACTTTC.

The J gene is TRBJ1-1, the V gene TRBV2; D gene ambiguous. This CDR3 has 14 amino acids. CDR1 SNHLY and CDR2 FYNNEI come from the germline V gene. V lost 4 bases and J lost 0, with 9 bases in between. The CDR3 reads CASSGGALNTEAFF. The CDR3 nucleotides read TGTGCCAGCAGTGGCGGAGCATTGAACACTGAAGCTTTCTTT.

This chain uses TRBV4-2 with TRBJ1-5; D is undetermined. The length of the CDR3 is 14 residues. The germline V gene has CDR1 LGHNA and CDR2 YNFKEQ. V lost 1 base and J 14 bases, leaving 18 bases between the germline ends. CDR3 amino acids: CASSQAASRESEHF. The CDR3 nucleotides are TGTGCCAGCAGCCAAGCCGCCTCGAGGGAGTCCGAGCATTTT.

This clone appeared a few times. The rearrangement links TRBV2 to TRBJ2-1; D not resolved. Trimming removed 3 bases at V and 15 bases at J, with 12 bases between. The V gene's germline CDR1 is SNHLY and CDR2 FYNNEI. The CDR3 length is 11 residues. CDR3 in amino acids: CASSDATLRFF. The CDR3 region has the DNA TGTGCCAGCAGTGATGCGACATTACGGTTCTTC.

The chain recombines TRBV12-5 with TRBJ2-1; D remains ambiguous. Germline CDR1 LGHNT, CDR2 FRNRAP. The V and J ends lost 1 base and 15 bases respectively, with 4 bases between them. The CDR3 length is 9 residues. The CDR3: CASGLAPFF. The CDR3, as DNA: TGTGCTAGTGGTTTGGCTCCGTTCTTC.

This clone was detected only once. J is TRBJ1-5 and V is TRBV6-5; 7 bases are a match to TRBD1. There are 14 residues in the CDR3. In germline, CDR1 is MNHEY, CDR2 SVGAGI. V was pared by 5 bases and J by 2 bases, with 3 bases of the junction left unmatched. The CDR3 protein is CASSITGGNQPQHF. In DNA, the CDR3 is TGTGCCAGCAGTATTACAGGGGGCAATCAGCCCCAGCATTTT.

CDR3 loop: CASSPVASGGGNEQFF. CDR3 coding DNA: TGTGCCAGCAGCCCGGTGGCTAGCGGGGGGGGCAATGAGCAGTTCTTC. The chain carries TRBV7-9 and TRBJ2-1; 12 bases align to TRBD2. Germline lookup yields CDR1 SEHNR and CDR2 FQNEAQ (reference sequence). The CDR3 totals 16 residues. The J segment lost 6 bases and the V segment lost 5 bases, leaving 8 bases of the junction unmatched.

Details on this clone: The junction shows a germline mismatch at one end, possibly a read error. The rearrangement links TRBV5-1 to TRBJ2-5; possible D gene TRBD2, 5 bases. CDR1 SGHRS and CDR2 YFSETQ come from the germline V gene. This CDR3 spans 13 amino acids. This CDR3 is CASSQLGQGTQYF. The CDR3 DNA reads TGCGCCAGCAGCCAACTAGGGCAAGGGACCCAGTACTTC. Supplemented by reference TRBV5-1 and TRBJ2-5, the full variable domain reads KAGVTQTPRYLIKTRGQQVTLSCSPISGHRSVSWYQQTPGQGLQFLFEYFSETQRNKGNFPGRFSGRQFSNSRSEMNVSTLELGDSALYLCASSQLGQGTQYFGPGTRLLVL.

The chain carries TRBV2 and TRBJ2-7; D unclear. There are 15 residues in the CDR3. V was trimmed by 5 bases and J by 5 bases, leaving 19 bases between them. Germline V gene data show CDR1 as SNHLY and CDR2 as FYNNEI. The CDR3: CASSPLGGQMHEQYF. The CDR3 coding sequence is TGTGCCAGCAGTCCTCTCGGTGGGCAGATGCACGAGCAGTACTTC.

This clone has just a few counts. This rearrangement joins TRBV27 to TRBJ2-7; D is possibly TRBD1 (6 bases). The CDR3 runs to 14 residues. V lost 4 bases, J lost 9 bases, and 19 bases lay in between. Germline assignment: CDR1 MNHEY and CDR2 SMNVEV (reference sequence). This CDR3 is CASSSKRDNLGQYF. DNA for the CDR3: TGTGCCAGCAGTTCCAAACGGGACAATCTCGGGCAGTACTTC.

V gene TRBV15 combines with J gene TRBJ1-5; 7 positions agree with TRBD1. This CDR3 has 14 residues. The J segment lost 4 bases and the V segment lost 4 bases, leaving 4 bases of the junction unmatched. Germline V gene lookup returns CDR1 LNHNV and CDR2 YYDKDF (reference sequence). In DNA form, the CDR3 reads TGTGCCACCAGCACCGGACAGGCTAATCAGCCCCAGCATTTT. The encoded protein is CATSTGQANQPQHF.

The chain couples TRBV6-6 to TRBJ1-2; D uncertain. V lost 2 bases and J 7 bases, leaving 14 bases between the germline ends. The CDR3 has 14 amino acids. Germline V gene sequence: CDR1 MNHNY, CDR2 SVGAGI (reference sequence). CDR3 DNA: TGTGCCAGCAGTTACGCGGTTCGGGATTTTGGCTACACCTTC. Protein sequence: CASSYAVRDFGYTF.

With respect to this clone: Germline and junction disagree at one end, which may indicate a read error. The chain couples TRBV10-2 to TRBJ2-7; D may be TRBD1 (6 bases). From germline, CDR1 is WSHSY and CDR2 SAAADI. This CDR3 spans 14 amino acids. Here the CDR3 DNA reads TGCGCCAGCAGTGATGAGACAGGCTCCTACGGGCAGTACTTC. Translation: CASSDETGSYGQYF.

The CDR3 here is CASGQNTEAFF. CDR3 in DNA: TGTGCCAGCGGACAGAACACTGAAGCTTTCTTT. The rearrangement links TRBV2 to TRBJ1-1; D is perhaps TRBD1 (5 bases). Germline V lookup: CDR1 SNHLY, CDR2 FYNNEI. V dropped 8 bases and J dropped 1 base, with 5 bases sitting between them. There are 11 residues in the CDR3.

This clone was recorded a few times. V is TRBV19 and J is TRBJ1-5; maybe TRBD1 (5 bases). The CDR3 sequence is 17 residues long. Per the germline V gene, CDR1 is LNHDA and CDR2 is SQIVND (reference sequence). The V end was cut by 4 bases, the J end by 0 bases, with 16 bases between. CDR3 sequence reads: CASSSPGGFYSNQPQHF. CDR3 nucleotides: TGTGCCAGTAGTAGCCCCGGGGGGTTTTATAGCAATCAGCCCCAGCATTTT.

The chain uses TRBV5-1 and TRBJ1-2; no firm D call. Germline-derived CDR1 and CDR2 are SGHRS and YFSETQ. The CDR3 consists of 14 residues. V gave up 4 bases and J gave up 4 bases, with 14 bases separating them. The CDR3 loop reads CASSPRGEGYGYTF. CDR3 nucleotides: TGCGCCAGCAGCCCCCGGGGAGAGGGCTATGGCTACACCTTC.